This TCR beta chain was profiled in a study of CD8 T cells in ankylosing spondylitis. Findings and limits, study-wide: Clones linked with disease were CD8+ and fairly uncommon in the peripheral blood.

Each CDR3 protein is one row after TCRdb ran MiXCR on the 5' RACE reads. The sample includes about 220,000 distinct CDR3 sequences, around 25% of them seen just once. V shed 5 bases, J shed 5 bases, and the junction held 6 bases outside the gene matches. The CDR3 sequence is 14 residues long. The germline V gene has CDR1 SQVTM and CDR2 ANQGSEA. This clonotype was detected ten times or more. Its antigen is as yet unknown. This receptor was obtained from a male donor with ankylosing spondylitis or in good health (not recorded which). The rearrangement uses TRBV29-1 and TRBJ2-3; 11 positions agree with TRBD1. Material: blood, either unsorted or a sorted T cell fraction (not recorded which). The CDR3 nucleotides read TGCAGCGTTTTTGGACAGGGGGCGAAAGATACGCAGTATTTT. This encodes CSVFGQGAKDTQYF.